This TCR beta chain stems from a study of CXCR3-negative and CXCR3-positive naive CD8 T cells. Study in general: The libraries together contributed 110 million to 150 million TRB reads, each supplying about 1.5 +/- 0.3 million. Study findings and constraints: TCR interaction strength was inferred from TRB CDR3 physicochemistry, as CD5 matched across naive subsets. High diversity, comparable across both naive subsets, contrasted with much lower diversity in memory CD8+ cells. Cryopreservation partially decreased CXCR3 expression, and most assays used fresh PBMCs. CXCR3-expressing naive cells carried TRB CDR3s more hydrophobic than those of CXCR3-negative naive cells.

This CDR3 is 18 amino acids long. Germline-derived CDR1 and CDR2 are LGHDT and YNNKEL (reference sequence). UMI-labeled 5' RACE TRB cDNA libraries were prepared from the cells. TCRdb re-called the 5' RACE reads; every CDR3 protein appears as one record, without DNA. The table lists around 4,700 distinct CDR3 sequences. Remarks on this clonotype: Its cognate antigen is unknown.

This TCR was recovered from a human donor in good health. Some clones in this sample may be carry-over from other donors' samples. Sequences were obtained from naive CXCR3+ CD8+ T cells from blood. Subset meaning: CD45RO-CCR7+CD27+CD95- naive CD8+ T cells expressing CXCR3 (TNR3+). The chain combines TRBV3-1 with TRBJ2-4; the TCRdb D gene call, TRBD2, has no DNA to confirm it. The CDR3 loop is CASSQISGRSGAKNIQYF.